The 18 T cell receptor beta chains listed next were all sequenced from one sample in a study of molecular identifiers for immune sequencing clone quantification. Via MiXCR, TCRdb re-called the PCR reads, giving one row per CDR3 protein. The sample holds some 100,000 distinct CDR3 sequences; 19% are singletons and the top ten take roughly 0.85%. Sequenced input: naive CD8+ T cells from blood, with Jurkat cell RNA spiked in. Subset here: FACS-sorted CD8+CD4-CCR7+CD45RA+ naive T cells. The receptors were sampled from a human donor in good health. Some libraries in this study had Jurkat cell RNA spiked in.

This clonotype was recorded many times. V usage is TRBV4-2 and J usage is TRBJ2-7; 7 bases fit TRBD1. This CDR3 spans 16 amino acids. CDR1 LGHNA and CDR2 YNFKEQ come from the germline V gene. The V segment lost 0 bases and the J segment 5 bases; nucleotides outside the gene matches: 10. CDR3 nucleotides: TGTGCCAGCAGCCAAGATCTGGTGACAGGGTCCCACGAGCAGTACTTC. Its translation is CASSQDLVTGSHEQYF.

On this clonotype itself: A much more abundant neighbour one base away suggests this may be a read error. This chain joins TRBV7-6 and TRBJ2-1, with D possibly TRBD2 on 6 matching bases. The CDR3 runs 15 residues. Germline V lookup: CDR1 SGHVS, CDR2 FNYEAQ. The CDR3, as DNA: TGTGCCAGCAGCCCAGACGGGAGCTCCTGCAATGAGCAGTTCTTC. It specifies CASSPDGSSCNEQFF.

This clonotype was seen repeatedly, ten times or more. V is TRBV4-2 and J is TRBJ2-1; the match to TRBD2 covers 9 bases. This CDR3 region has 15 residues. V was clipped by 1 base and J by 8 bases; unmatched bases: 6. Germline V gene sequence: CDR1 LGHNA, CDR2 YNFKEQ. CDR3 DNA sequence: TGTGCCAGCAGCCAAGGAGTTAGCGGGAGATATGAGCAGTTCTTC. Protein product: CASSQGVSGRYEQFF.

This clonotype was found many times. The chain employs TRBV13 and TRBJ2-7, with 7 bases matching TRBD2. This CDR3 spans 15 amino acids. CDR1 is PRHDT and CDR2 is FYEKMQ in the germline V gene (reference sequence). Unmatched junction bases numbered 9, after V lost 0 bases and J lost 7 bases. The CDR3, as DNA: TGTGCCAGCAGCTTAGGTCCGGGAGGAAGGGCAGAGCAGTACTTC. It encodes CASSLGPGGRAEQYF.

This clonotype appeared many times. This rearrangement joins TRBV5-6 to TRBJ2-2, with D perhaps being TRBD1 or TRBD2 (5 bases each). Per the germline V gene, CDR1 is SGHDT and CDR2 is YYEEEE. V lost 1 base and J lost 0, with 10 bases in between. The CDR3 contains 16 residues. The CDR3 loop is CASSLLGPTNTGELFF. CDR3 sequence (DNA): TGTGCCAGCAGCTTGTTGGGACCGACGAACACCGGGGAGCTGTTTTTT. The whole variable domain, filled in from reference TRBV5-6 and TRBJ2-2, reads DAGVTQSPTHLIKTRGQQVTLRCSPKSGHDTVSWYQQALGQGPQFIFQYYEEEERQRGNFPDRFSGHQFPNYSSELNVNALLLGDSALYLCASSLLGPTNTGELFFGEGSRLTVL.

This clonotype was seen ten or more times. The chain combines TRBV20-1 with TRBJ2-7, with D uncertain. This CDR3 has 11 residues. V shed 3 bases and J shed 4 bases, with 7 bases lying between them. Germline V lookup: CDR1 DFQATT, CDR2 SNEGSKA (reference sequence). The DNA of the CDR3 is TGCAGTGCTAGCTTGCCTTACGAGCAGTACTTC. Amino acid sequence: CSASLPYEQYF.

The table lists this clonotype with many counts. The rearrangement uses TRBV18 and TRBJ1-1; D is undetermined. Deletions cut 3 bases from V and 6 bases from J, with 8 bases between. There are 12 residues in the CDR3. The germline gives CDR1 KGHSH, CDR2 LQKENI. The CDR3 reads CASSPPLAEAFF. CDR3 in DNA: TGTGCCAGCTCACCCCCCCTGGCTGAAGCTTTCTTT.

This clonotype has at least ten counts. The chain recombines TRBV13 with TRBJ2-7, with a weak D call TRBD2 (5 bases). V was cut by 5 bases and J by 3 bases, with 17 bases left in between. CDR1 and CDR2 (germline): PRHDT, FYEKMQ (reference sequence). This CDR3 spans 15 amino acids. The CDR3: CASSERSGRDYEQYF. CDR3 coding DNA: TGTGCCAGCAGCGAGCGGTCGGGGAGAGACTACGAGCAGTACTTC.

Notes on this clonotype: A read error may explain this, as a much larger clone is one base away. The V gene is TRBV6-2 or TRBV6-3, the J gene TRBJ2-4, with D tentatively TRBD1 (5 bases). The CDR3 covers 16 residues. Trimming removed 2 bases at V and 8 bases at J, with 19 bases between. Germline V lookup: CDR1 MNHEY, CDR2 SVGEGT. In DNA, the CDR3 is TGTGCCAGCAGTTACCCCCCAATAGTGGGGCCCGACATTCAGTACTTC. The encoded protein is CASSYPPIVGPDIQYF.

This clonotype has a handful of counts. The chain has TRBV29-1 and TRBJ2-5; D remains ambiguous. Trimming removed 6 bases at V and 4 bases at J, with 6 bases between. The CDR3 loop spans 10 amino acids. Germline loops: CDR1 SQVTM, CDR2 ANQGSEA. The CDR3 coding sequence is TGCAGCGTCGTAGGAGAGACCCAGTACTTC. Translated, it gives CSVVGETQYF.

This clonotype was counted at least ten times. V gene TRBV20-1 combines with J gene TRBJ2-7, with D perhaps matching TRBD2 (5 bases). Trimming removed 1 base at V and 0 bases at J, with 7 bases between. Germline CDR1 is DFQATT and CDR2 is SNEGSKA (reference sequence). This CDR3 is 13 amino acids long. The CDR3 DNA reads TGCAGTGCTAGAGCAGACTACTCCTACGAGCAGTACTTC. This encodes CSARADYSYEQYF.

In its sample, this clonotype was seen many times. This chain connects TRBV7-6 to TRBJ2-5; TRBD2 aligns across 11 bases. The ends lost 5 bases at V and 1 base at J; junction bases unmatched: 9. This CDR3 has 17 amino acids. The germline gives CDR1 SGHVS, CDR2 FNYEAQ. The CDR3 sequence: CASSPLTSGSSQETQYF. The CDR3 DNA follows: TGTGCCAGCAGCCCCCTTACTAGCGGGAGTTCCCAAGAGACCCAGTACTTC. The variable domain in full, with the rest retrieved from reference TRBV7-6 and TRBJ2-5, is GAGVSQSPRYKVTKRGQDVALRCDPISGHVSLYWYRQALGQGPEFLTYFNYEAQQDKSGLPNDRFSAERPEGSISTLTIQRTEQRDSAMYRCASSPLTSGSSQETQYFGPGTRLLVL.

This clonotype was observed at least ten times. V gene TRBV4-2 combines with J gene TRBJ1-1; a weak D match, TRBD1 (6 bases). Germline CDR1 reads LGHNA; CDR2 reads YNFKEQ. Trimming removed 4 bases from V and 1 base from J, with 22 bases in between. The CDR3 has 18 amino acids. The CDR3 DNA sequence: TGTGCCAGCAGCCCCCGGGGGCAGGCGTTGGTGAGGAACACTGAAGCTTTCTTT. Protein: CASSPRGQALVRNTEAFF.

This chain joins TRBV12-3 or TRBV12-4 and TRBJ2-1; TRBD1 might be the D (6 bases). V was clipped by 7 bases and J by 9 bases, with 13 bases between them. The length of the CDR3 is 12 residues. The CDR3 reads CASNAGDTEQFF. For the CDR3, the DNA is TGTGCCAGCAACGCAGGGGACACTGAGCAGTTCTTC.

About this clonotype itself: Since a much larger clone is just one base distant, this may be a read error. V and J are TRBV13 and TRBJ2-5; 10 bases map to TRBD2. Germline CDR1 PRHDT, CDR2 FYEKMQ (reference sequence). The CDR3 has 17 residues. CDR3 in amino acids: CASNLAGGLNLQETQYF. The CDR3 DNA is TGTGCCAGCAACTTAGCGGGGGGCCTTAACCTCCAAGAGACCCAGTACTTC.

This clonotype was found many times. CDR3 in DNA: TGTGCCAGCAGCAGGGGGTTTCGCACAGATACGCAGTATTTT. Protein: CASSRGFRTDTQYF. The J gene is TRBJ2-3, the V gene TRBV3-1; D possibly corresponds to TRBD1 (6 bases). CDR3 length equals 14 residues. V lost 5 bases and J lost 1, with 10 bases in between. The V gene's germline CDR1 is LGHDT and CDR2 YNNKEL (reference sequence).

This clonotype showed up many times. V usage is TRBV29-1 and J usage is TRBJ2-2, with D perhaps TRBD2 (6 bases). The ends were cut back, 7 bases at V and 2 bases at J, with 17 bases in the middle. This CDR3 has 15 residues. CDR1 and CDR2 (germline): SQVTM, ANQGSEA. Written as DNA, the CDR3 is TGCAGCGCCACGAGGCGGGGCGCTAACACCGGGGAGCTGTTTTTT. Its translation: CSATRRGANTGELFF.

The sample holds many counts of this clonotype. V and J are TRBV7-8 and TRBJ1-5; the D is unclear. The length of the CDR3 is 13 residues. Germline CDR1 and CDR2: SGHVS and FQNEAQ. V was clipped by 2 bases and J by 5 bases, with 7 bases between them. CDR3 sequence (DNA): TGTGCCAGCAGCTTATTTAACGATCAGCCCCAGCATTTT. As protein: CASSLFNDQPQHF.